The source of this T cell receptor beta chain is a study of identical twins. The donor group consisted entirely of healthy Caucasians. Study results and caveats: Cross-sectional statistics underpinned the conclusions; the same donors were not followed. Abundant beta clonotypes from cord blood had fewer insertions, unlike memory repertoires, which showed none.

Germline V gene lookup returns CDR1 MNHNS and CDR2 SASEGT. The CDR3 totals 14 residues. V lost 7 bases to trimming and J lost 5 bases, with 15 bases between them. Template switching added a universal primer site, and cDNA bore unique molecular identifiers. A single record per CDR3 protein comes from TCRdb applying MiXCR to the 5' RACE reads. The sample includes 300,000 to 400,000 distinct CDR3 sequences, roughly 9% of them seen just once. As to this clonotype: The target antigen is unknown.

The chain combines TRBV6-1 with TRBJ2-1, with D maybe TRBD2 (6 bases). Sequences were obtained from naive T cells sorted from blood. This receptor was taken from a woman between 50 and 59 years old in good health. As DNA, the CDR3 is TGTGCCAGCATTAACTCCCGGGGGAACAATGAGCAGTTCTTC. Translation: CASINSRGNNEQFF.